The rows below give T cell receptor beta chains drawn from one sample of a study of glioma-infiltrating T cells after dendritic cell vaccination. TCRdb keeps only in-frame clones here, not all; method: immunoSEQ multiplex PCR. Among about 65,000 clones listed, more than 75% were seen once. Sequencing used blood, obtained after dendritic cell vaccination. The receptors were sampled from a human donor with glioblastoma. Both conserved end residues are part of each CDR3. A D gene is named only where the DNA matches it firmly. Clone size is given for some rows only: seen once, a few or many times, or a class if the clone is expanded.

CDR3 protein,CDR3 DNA,clone size,J gene,D gene,V gene
CASSVGGQAGEQYF,TGTGCCAGCAGCGTCGGGGGACAGGCAGGCGAGCAGTACTTC,-,TRBJ2-7,TRBD1,TRBV9
CASSLEVGTQYF,TGTGCCAGCAGCTTAGAAGTCGGGACCCAGTACTTC,-,TRBJ2-5,-,TRBV7-2
CASSPTQQGSSEKLFF,TGTGCCAGCAGCCCCACCCAACAGGGATCTTCTGAAAAACTGTTTTTT,-,TRBJ1-4,-,TRBV28
CASSSLAGWSNEQFF,TGTGCCAGCAGCTCCCTAGCGGGATGGTCGAATGAGCAGTTCTTC,-,TRBJ2-1,TRBD2,TRBV11-2
CASSLLAGGEPYNEQFF,TGTGCCAGTAGTTTACTAGCGGGAGGGGAACCTTACAATGAGCAGTTCTTC,few,TRBJ2-1,TRBD2,TRBV19
CASSSPSHPGRSYEQYF,TGTGCCAGCAGCTCCCCCTCCCACCCAGGCCGCTCCTACGAGCAGTACTTC,-,TRBJ2-7,-,TRBV7-9
CASSPPGQNYEQYF,TGTGCCAGCAGCCCTCCGGGACAGAACTACGAGCAGTACTTC,-,TRBJ2-7,TRBD1,TRBV7-2
CASSLGGENEQYF,TGTGCCAGCAGCTTAGGGGGAGAGAACGAGCAGTACTTC,-,TRBJ2-7,-,TRBV11-3
CASSLGRGGNVDTQYF,TGTGCCAGCAGCTTGGGGCGGGGCGGGAATGTCGATACGCAGTATTTT,-,TRBJ2-3,-,TRBV5-4
CASSRDGGQGTTEAFF,TGTGCCAGCAGCCGAGACGGTGGACAGGGAACCACTGAAGCTTTCTTT,-,TRBJ1-1,TRBD1,TRBV9
CASSLDGRGQETQYF,TGTGCCAGCAGCTTAGATGGTAGGGGCCAAGAGACCCAGTACTTC,-,TRBJ2-5,-,TRBV7-2
CASGLVASGRSEQFF,TGTGCTAGTGGTTTGGTTGCTAGCGGGAGGAGTGAGCAGTTCTTC,-,TRBJ2-1,TRBD2,TRBV12-5
CASNKPVGQGFNEQFF,TGTGCCAGCAACAAACCCGTCGGACAGGGTTTCAATGAGCAGTTCTTC,-,TRBJ2-1,TRBD1,TRBV25-1
CASSSIAVSYNEQFF,TGTGCCAGCAGCTCAATAGCGGTCTCCTACAATGAGCAGTTCTTC,-,TRBJ2-1,-,TRBV13
CATTPGGADTQYF,TGTGCCACTACCCCAGGGGGCGCAGATACGCAGTATTTT,-,TRBJ2-3,TRBD1,TRBV19
CASSRVGVRGEKLFF,TGTGCCAGCAGCCGAGTTGGGGTGCGGGGTGAAAAACTGTTTTTT,-,TRBJ1-4,-,TRBV6-5
CASSSSGTSGGATGELFF,TGTGCCAGCAGCTCCTCGGGAACTAGCGGGGGGGCCACCGGGGAGCTGTTTTTT,-,TRBJ2-2,TRBD2,TRBV5-4
CASSEGDNSDTQYF,TGTGCCAGCAGTGAGGGGGACAACTCAGATACGCAGTATTTT,-,TRBJ2-3,-,TRBV6-4
CASSSVSTGTEAFF,TGTGCCAGCAGTTCAGTCTCGACAGGTACTGAAGCTTTCTTT,few,TRBJ1-1,-,TRBV27
CASSPGGGSGNTIYF,TGTGCCAGCAGTCCCGGGGGAGGGTCTGGAAACACCATATATTTT,-,TRBJ1-3,-,TRBV2
CASSVAPTGGRETQYF,TGTGCCAGCAGCGTAGCTCCCACGGGGGGGCGTGAGACCCAGTACTTC,-,TRBJ2-5,TRBD2,TRBV9
CASSPRQGRTEAFF,TGTGCCAGCTCACCGAGACAGGGGAGGACTGAAGCTTTCTTT,-,TRBJ1-1,TRBD1,TRBV18
CASSRDRRVSYNSPLHF,TGTGCCAGCAGCCGGGACAGGCGGGTCTCCTATAATTCACCCCTCCACTTT,-,TRBJ1-6,TRBD1,TRBV9
CASSPGGASGSLRQETQYF,TGCGCCAGCAGTCCGGGGGGGGCTAGCGGGAGTTTGCGCCAAGAGACCCAGTACTTC,-,TRBJ2-5,TRBD2,TRBV5-1
CASSPPGARGETQYF,TGTGCCAGCTCACCACCGGGGGCGCGCGGTGAGACCCAGTACTTC,-,TRBJ2-5,-,TRBV18
CASSQSLVRTGYNEQFF,TGCGCCAGCAGTCAATCCTTGGTCCGGACAGGCTACAATGAGCAGTTCTTC,-,TRBJ2-1,TRBD1,TRBV23-1
CASSLTGSSYNEQFF,TGTGCCAGCAGCTTGACAGGAAGCTCCTACAATGAGCAGTTCTTC,-,TRBJ2-1,-,TRBV5-4
CASSPTPTGKNTEAFF,TGTGCCAGCAGTCCAACCCCGACAGGAAAGAACACTGAAGCTTTCTTT,-,TRBJ1-1,-,TRBV27
CASSSSPGNQPQHF,TGTGCCAGCAGTTCTTCTCCTGGCAATCAGCCCCAGCATTTT,medium-sized,TRBJ1-5,-,TRBV6-4
CASSHRDRVDGYTF,TGTGCCAGCAGCCACCGGGACAGGGTTGACGGCTACACCTTC,-,TRBJ1-2,TRBD1,TRBV7-2
CSVGQLYNEQFF,TGCAGCGTTGGACAGCTTTACAATGAGCAGTTCTTC,-,TRBJ2-1,-,TRBV29-1
CASSILQAGSNQPQHF,TGTGCCAGTAGTATCCTTCAAGCAGGGAGCAATCAGCCCCAGCATTTT,-,TRBJ1-5,-,TRBV19
CASSAATSGTQYF,TGTGCCAGCAGCGCCGCGACTAGCGGGACCCAGTACTTC,-,TRBJ2-5,TRBD2,TRBV9
CSAPGRSPRSATQYF,TGCAGCGCCCCCGGGAGGTCACCCCGATCGGCTACGCAGTATTTT,-,TRBJ2-3,TRBD2,TRBV29-1
CASSVYRLATYTGELFF,TGTGCCAGCAGCGTATATAGACTAGCCACGTACACCGGGGAGCTGTTTTTT,-,TRBJ2-2,TRBD2,TRBV9
CASSLRTGSSTDTQYF,TGTGCCAGCTCATTGCGGACAGGGAGTAGCACAGATACGCAGTATTTT,-,TRBJ2-3,TRBD1,TRBV18
CASSWGKAGGIWEQFF,TGCGCCAGCAGCTGGGGGAAAGCGGGGGGGATTTGGGAGCAGTTCTTC,-,TRBJ2-1,TRBD2,TRBV5-1
CATTEGGERYEQYF,TGTGCCACCACCGAAGGGGGTGAAAGATACGAGCAGTACTTC,-,TRBJ2-7,-,TRBV7-2
CASSLVTGGRLNEQFF,TGTGCCAGTAGCTTAGTGACGGGAGGCCGATTAAATGAGCAGTTCTTC,-,TRBJ2-1,TRBD2,TRBV7-2
CASRGQVLNTEAFF,TGTGCCAGCAGGGGACAAGTGCTGAACACTGAAGCTTTCTTT,-,TRBJ1-1,-,TRBV6-5
CASSQDIAAGGLGEQYF,TGTGCCAGCAGCCAAGATATCGCAGCGGGAGGGCTCGGCGAGCAGTACTTC,-,TRBJ2-7,TRBD2,TRBV4-2
CASSLAPGGITEAFF,TGTGCCAGCAGCTTAGCTCCAGGGGGGATCACTGAAGCTTTCTTT,-,TRBJ1-1,TRBD1,TRBV11-2
CASSLAAAETQPQHF,TGTGCCAGCAGCTTAGCGGCGGCAGAGACTCAGCCCCAGCATTTT,-,TRBJ1-5,-,TRBV7-8
CASSDQGGMGEQYF,TGTGCCAGCAGTGATCAGGGCGGAATGGGCGAGCAGTACTTC,-,TRBJ2-7,-,TRBV6-1
CASSLGGRGTGNQPQHF,TGTGCCAGCAGCTTAGGGGGCAGGGGTACGGGCAATCAGCCCCAGCATTTT,-,TRBJ1-5,-,TRBV7-2
CASSLAPQGMERTEAFF,TGTGCCAGCAGCTTAGCCCCCCAGGGGATGGAGAGGACTGAAGCTTTCTTT,-,TRBJ1-1,-,TRBV7-8
CASRPATGDLEKLFF,TGTGCCAGCAGACCAGCGACAGGGGATCTTGAAAAACTGTTTTTT,-,TRBJ1-4,TRBD1,TRBV6-6
CASSLGFREGNGYTF,TGTGCCAGCAGCTTAGGGTTCCGGGAGGGGAATGGCTACACCTTC,-,TRBJ1-2,-,TRBV11-2
CASRTPTGTEAFF,TGTGCCAGCAGAACTCCCACGGGCACTGAAGCTTTCTTT,-,TRBJ1-1,-,TRBV7-2
CASRLPRELAKNIQYF,TGTGCCAGCAGACTACCCCGAGAACTAGCCAAAAACATTCAGTACTTC,-,TRBJ2-4,-,TRBV7-3
CASSVLASGETQYF,TGTGCCAGCAGCGTCCTCGCAAGCGGAGAGACCCAGTACTTC,-,TRBJ2-5,-,TRBV9
CASSLRGTGGPVEQYF,TGTGCCAGCAGTTTGAGAGGGACAGGAGGCCCCGTTGAGCAGTACTTC,-,TRBJ2-7,TRBD1,TRBV6-5
CASSFARGQGEAFF,TGTGCCAGCAGTTTCGCCAGGGGGCAGGGTGAAGCTTTCTTT,-,TRBJ1-1,TRBD1,TRBV27
CASSPTGWTEAFF,TGTGCCAGCAGCCCCACAGGGTGGACTGAAGCTTTCTTT,-,TRBJ1-1,-,TRBV7-6
CASRNPGQGGGQYF,TGTGCCAGTAGAAACCCCGGACAGGGAGGCGGGCAGTACTTC,-,TRBJ2-7,TRBD1,TRBV19
CASSPPGQFKLFF,TGTGCCAGCTCACCACCCGGACAGTTTAAACTGTTTTTT,-,TRBJ1-4,-,TRBV18
CASTRRGQTNYGYTF,TGTGCCAGCACCCGAAGGGGACAGACTAACTATGGCTACACCTTC,-,TRBJ1-2,TRBD1,TRBV27
CATSRDLKGNYGYTF,TGTGCCACCAGCAGAGATCTTAAGGGGAACTATGGCTACACCTTC,-,TRBJ1-2,-,TRBV15
CASSQDTGQGTDTQYF,TGCGCCAGCAGCCAAGATACTGGTCAGGGCACAGATACGCAGTATTTT,-,TRBJ2-3,-,TRBV4-3
CASSALTGEQFF,TGTGCCAGCAGCGCCTTAACGGGTGAGCAGTTCTTC,-,TRBJ2-1,-,TRBV7-2